This T cell receptor (beta chain) was sequenced during a study of blood T cell repertoires in COVID-19. Background on the study: Acute and convalescent COVID-19 specimens originated in the United States, Italy and Spain. T cells, B-cell-depleted T cells, or PBMCs provided the cDNA or gDNA that served as material.

V was cut by 0 bases and J by 14 bases, with 25 bases left in between. The CDR3 spans 16 residues. The germline CDR1 and CDR2 sequences are MNHEY and SVGAGI. Per the original data handling: It was from reference gene primer amplification that nucleated cell counts were estimated. Generated by immunoSEQ multiplex PCR, the TCRdb table keeps only in-frame clones and is missing some. V and J calls and clone size come straight from that table; D and trimming were deduced from the DNA. The sample has approximately 180,000 clones; roughly 86% are singletons. The sample taken for sequencing was peripheral blood. This clonotype originated in a woman aged 50 to 60 with acute or convalescent COVID-19. This chain joins TRBV6-5 and TRBJ1-2, with D tentatively TRBD1 (6 bases). CDR3 sequence reads: CASSYSMQTGGLGGTF. The CDR3 region has the DNA TGTGCCAGCAGTTACTCGATGCAGACAGGCGGGTTGGGGGGGACCTTC.